Only one count was recorded for the clone carrying this T cell receptor beta chain. These data belong to a study of OX40 agonist ivuxolimab in advanced cancers. The table came from immunoSEQ multiplex PCR; TCRdb's copy has only in-frame clones and leaves some out. This table holds some 85,000 clones, roughly 90% found once. CDR3 size: 14 residues. Trimming stripped 4 bases from V and 5 bases from J, with 11 bases between. The germline gives CDR1 MDHEN, CDR2 SYDVKM. Cycle 7 day 1, cycle 4 day 1, and baseline were the timepoints at which blood was sampled. The receptor's source is an adult with an advanced solid tumor such as melanoma, head and neck, liver or kidney cancer. The rearrangement links TRBV28 to TRBJ1-4; tentative D call: TRBD1 (5 bases). This sample comprised CD4+ or CD8+ T cells sorted from blood, obtained in a trial of the OX40 agonist ivuxolimab. The CDR3 here is CASSSGTENEKLFF. In DNA, the CDR3 is TGTGCCAGCAGTTCTGGGACGGAGAATGAAAAACTGTTTTTT.